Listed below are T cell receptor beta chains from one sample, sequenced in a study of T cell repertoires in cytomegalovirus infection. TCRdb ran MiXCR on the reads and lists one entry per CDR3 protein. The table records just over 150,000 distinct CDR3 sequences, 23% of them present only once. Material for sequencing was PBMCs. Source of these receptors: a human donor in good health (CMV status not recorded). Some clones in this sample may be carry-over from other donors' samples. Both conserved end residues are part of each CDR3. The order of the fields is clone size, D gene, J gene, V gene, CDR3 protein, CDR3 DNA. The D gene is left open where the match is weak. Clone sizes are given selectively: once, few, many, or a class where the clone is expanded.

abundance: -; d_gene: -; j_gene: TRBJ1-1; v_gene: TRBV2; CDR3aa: CASSGCGMNTEAFF; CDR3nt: TGTGCCAGCAGTGGGTGCGGGATGAACACTGAAGCTTTCTTT
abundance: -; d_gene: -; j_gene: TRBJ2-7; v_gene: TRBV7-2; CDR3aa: CASVWTVSYEQYF; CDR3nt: TGTGCCAGCGTCTGGACAGTCTCCTACGAGCAGTACTTC
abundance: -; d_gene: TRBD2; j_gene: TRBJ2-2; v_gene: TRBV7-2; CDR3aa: CASTRAGGSLNTGELFF; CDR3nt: TGTGCCAGCACCCGGGCGGGGGGATCTTTAAACACCGGGGAGCTGTTTTTT
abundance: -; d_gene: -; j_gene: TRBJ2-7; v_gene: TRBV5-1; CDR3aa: CASSSETGLAGTHEQYF; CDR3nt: TGCGCCAGCAGCTCGGAGACAGGGCTAGCGGGTACCCACGAGCAGTACTTC
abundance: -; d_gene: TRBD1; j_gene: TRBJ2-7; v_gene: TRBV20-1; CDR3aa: CSAFTGAKFYEQYF; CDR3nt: TGCAGTGCTTTTACAGGGGCCAAATTCTACGAGCAGTACTTC
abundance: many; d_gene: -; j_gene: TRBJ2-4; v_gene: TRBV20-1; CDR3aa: CSARDGQGKNIQYF; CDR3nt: TGCAGTGCTAGAGATGGGCAGGGCAAAAACATTCAGTACTTC
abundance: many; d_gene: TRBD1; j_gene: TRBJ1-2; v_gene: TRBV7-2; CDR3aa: CASSYSLQGGPNYGYTF; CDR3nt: TGTGCCAGCAGCTACTCCCTACAGGGGGGTCCTAACTATGGCTACACCTTC
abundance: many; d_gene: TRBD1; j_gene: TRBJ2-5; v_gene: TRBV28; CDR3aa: CASSPTGTGDQETQYF; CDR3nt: TGTGCCAGCAGTCCCACCGGGACAGGTGACCAAGAGACCCAGTACTTC
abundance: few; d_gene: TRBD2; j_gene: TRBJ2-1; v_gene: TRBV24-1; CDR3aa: CATSDRSGRSYNEQFF; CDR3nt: TGTGCCACCAGTGACCGTAGCGGGAGGTCCTACAATGAGCAGTTCTTC
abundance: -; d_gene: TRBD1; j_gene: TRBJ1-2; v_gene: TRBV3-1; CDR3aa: CASSRQLQGVGGYTF; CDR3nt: TGTGCCAGCAGCCGCCAACTACAGGGGGTTGGTGGCTACACCTTC
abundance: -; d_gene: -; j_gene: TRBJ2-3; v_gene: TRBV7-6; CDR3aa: CASSLEVSLVPDTQYF; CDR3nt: TGTGCCAGCAGCTTAGAAGTCTCCCTTGTGCCAGATACGCAGTATTTT
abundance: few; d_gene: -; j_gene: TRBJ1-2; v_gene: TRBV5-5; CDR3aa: CASSSGGTYNYGYTF; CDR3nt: TGTGCCAGCAGCTCCGGAGGGACTTACAACTATGGCTACACCTTC
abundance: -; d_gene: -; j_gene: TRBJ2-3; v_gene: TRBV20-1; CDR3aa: CSARGRKWVGDTQYF; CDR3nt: TGCAGTGCTAGAGGAAGGAAATGGGTAGGAGATACGCAGTATTTT
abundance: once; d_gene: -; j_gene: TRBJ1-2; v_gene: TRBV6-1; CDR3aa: CASSEADALYGYTF; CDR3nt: TGTGCCAGCAGTGAAGCGGACGCACTTTATGGCTACACCTTC
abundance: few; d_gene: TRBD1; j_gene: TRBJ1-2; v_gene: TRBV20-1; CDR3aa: CSAALDRDYGYTF; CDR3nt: TGCAGTGCTGCTCTGGACAGGGACTATGGCTACACCTTC
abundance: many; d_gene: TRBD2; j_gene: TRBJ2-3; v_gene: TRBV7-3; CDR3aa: CASSLGASGGDTQYF; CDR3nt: TGTGCCAGCAGCCTAGGTGCTAGCGGGGGAGATACGCAGTATTTT
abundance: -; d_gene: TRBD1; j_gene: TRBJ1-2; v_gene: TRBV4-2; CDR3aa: CASSQGQQGYGYTF; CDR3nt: TGTGCCAGCAGCCAGGGACAGCAGGGCTATGGCTACACCTTC
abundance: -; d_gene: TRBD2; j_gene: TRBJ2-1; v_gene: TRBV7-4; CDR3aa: CASSLVDWAGEDSSYNGQFF; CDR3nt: TGTGCCAGCAGCTTAGTGGATTGGGCGGGAGAGGATAGCTCCTACAATGGGCAGTTCTTC
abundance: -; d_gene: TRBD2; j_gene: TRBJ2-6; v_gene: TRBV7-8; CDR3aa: CASSLIWGGFSGANVLTF; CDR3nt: TGTGCCAGCAGTCTCATATGGGGGGGGTTCTCTGGGGCCAACGTCCTGACTTTC
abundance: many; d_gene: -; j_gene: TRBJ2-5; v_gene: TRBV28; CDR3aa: CASSPPQETQYF; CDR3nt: TGTGCCAGCAGCCCTCCCCAAGAGACCCAGTACTTC
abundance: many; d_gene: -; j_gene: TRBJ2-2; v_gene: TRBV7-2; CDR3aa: CASSAGPTGTGELFF; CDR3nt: TGTGCCAGCAGCGCCGGCCCTACGGGGACCGGGGAGCTGTTTTTT
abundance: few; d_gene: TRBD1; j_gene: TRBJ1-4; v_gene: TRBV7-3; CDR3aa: CASSSGTGAATNEKLFF; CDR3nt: TGTGCCAGCAGCTCCGGGACAGGGGCCGCAACTAATGAAAAACTGTTTTTT
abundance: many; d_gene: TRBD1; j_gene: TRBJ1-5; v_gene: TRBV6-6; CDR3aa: CASSSRQGGQPQHF; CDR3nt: TGTGCCAGCAGTTCAAGACAGGGAGGACAGCCCCAGCATTTT
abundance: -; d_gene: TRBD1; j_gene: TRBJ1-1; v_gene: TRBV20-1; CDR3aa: CSAPNRGSGAEAFF; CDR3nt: TGCAGTGCGCCGAACAGGGGCTCAGGGGCTGAAGCTTTCTTT
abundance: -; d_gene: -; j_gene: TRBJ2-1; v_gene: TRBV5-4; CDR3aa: CASSYAGYNEQFF; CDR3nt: TGTGCCAGCAGCTACGCGGGTTACAATGAGCAGTTCTTC
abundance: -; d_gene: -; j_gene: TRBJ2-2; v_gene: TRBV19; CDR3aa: CASKVTGVAGELFF; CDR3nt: TGTGCCAGCAAGGTGACAGGTGTCGCCGGGGAGCTGTTTTTT